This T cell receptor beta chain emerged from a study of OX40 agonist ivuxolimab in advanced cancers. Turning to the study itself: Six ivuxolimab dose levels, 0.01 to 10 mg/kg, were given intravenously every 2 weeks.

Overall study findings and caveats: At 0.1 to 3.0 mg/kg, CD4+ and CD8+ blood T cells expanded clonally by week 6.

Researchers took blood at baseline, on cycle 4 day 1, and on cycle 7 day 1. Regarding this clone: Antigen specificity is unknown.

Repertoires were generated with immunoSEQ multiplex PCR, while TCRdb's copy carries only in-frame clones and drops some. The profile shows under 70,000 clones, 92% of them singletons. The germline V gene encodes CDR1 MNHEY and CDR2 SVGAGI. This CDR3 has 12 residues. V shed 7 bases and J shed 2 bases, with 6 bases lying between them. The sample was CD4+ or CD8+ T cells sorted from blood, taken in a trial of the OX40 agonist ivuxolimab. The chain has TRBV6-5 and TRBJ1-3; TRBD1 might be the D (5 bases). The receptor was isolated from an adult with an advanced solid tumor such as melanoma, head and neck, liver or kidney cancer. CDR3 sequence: CASTGAGNTIYF. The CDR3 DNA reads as TGTGCCAGCACGGGGGCTGGAAACACCATATATTTT.